Listed below are T cell receptor beta chains from one sample, sequenced in a study of cytomegalovirus exposure and HLA in healthy donors. Measured with immunoSEQ multiplex PCR; TCRdb has only the in-frame clones, and not every one. The table includes around 150,000 clones, approximately 80% detected once. What was sequenced was PBMCs. The receptor set was obtained from a man between 25 and 39 years old in good health and CMV-seronegative. Both conserved end residues are part of each CDR3.

cdr3_aa	j_call	v_call
CASSWGLAGLNTGELFF	TRBJ2-2	TRBV5-4
CASSLSGQQLTGELFF	TRBJ2-2	TRBV7-2
CASSYVSSHSYEQYF	TRBJ2-7	TRBV6-5
CASSYSELTEAFF	TRBJ1-1	TRBV6-6
CASSGTGGNQPQHF	TRBJ1-5	TRBV19
CASRGGSYEQYF	TRBJ2-7	TRBV5-6
CASARLSSNQQYF	TRBJ2-7	TRBV6-5
CASSRSGQDIQYF	TRBJ2-4	TRBV11-3
CASSRLAGEGLDTQYF	TRBJ2-3	TRBV18
CASSPGTAAEKLFF	TRBJ1-4	TRBV7-6
CAWGTSGIPYEQYF	TRBJ2-7	TRBV30
CAWSTIRQDPKGDTQYF	TRBJ2-3	TRBV30
CASSIRDRVSEQYF	TRBJ2-7	TRBV5-4
CAWQGWKAFF	TRBJ1-1	TRBV30
CAWDPRAGNTEAFF	TRBJ1-1	TRBV30
CASSPGGTYEQYF	TRBJ2-7	TRBV28
CASSPSTGNYGYTF	TRBJ1-2	TRBV5-4
CASSFSVVGAGDQYF	TRBJ2-5	TRBV7-6
CASSSTSGNLYEQFF	TRBJ2-1	TRBV27
CASSLTGLGEQFF	TRBJ2-1	TRBV5-1
CASSSVNYEQYF	TRBJ2-7	TRBV7-9
CASTRTAYEQYF	TRBJ2-7	TRBV7-9
CASSFGRPAYEQYF	TRBJ2-7	TRBV11-2
CASSYSGQGVTGELFF	TRBJ2-2	TRBV6-6
CASRGTVSSEQYF	TRBJ2-7	TRBV6-5
CASSKQGDQPQHF	TRBJ1-5	TRBV27
CASSLPMTGRLSKEYF	TRBJ2-7	TRBV28
CASSLDSAIGYTF	TRBJ1-2	TRBV7-9
CASSFGNEQFF	TRBJ2-1	TRBV7-8
CASSSGLAGYNEQFF	TRBJ2-1	TRBV7-8
CSVFTGVLSLHF	TRBJ1-6	TRBV29-1
CASSISRAPGNTIYF	TRBJ1-3	TRBV19
CASSAFSGRVTDTQYF	TRBJ2-3	TRBV9
CASSLQGGYGYTF	TRBJ1-2	TRBV27
CASSRTGPEAFF	TRBJ1-1	TRBV19
CASSSRDRALQTQYF	TRBJ2-5	TRBV28
CASSFGGDQPQHF	TRBJ1-5	TRBV11-2
CASSSPGNTEAFF	TRBJ1-1	TRBV7-9
CASSQMVGRTNQPQHF	TRBJ1-5	TRBV21-1
CASISRDTYNEQFF	TRBJ2-1	TRBV7-9
CAWSRLQWSYGYTF	TRBJ1-2	TRBV30
CASSEAQGSYATNEKLFF	TRBJ1-4	TRBV6-1
CASSYSAGSGNTIYF	TRBJ1-3	TRBV6-5
CASSQGAQASYEQYF	TRBJ2-7	TRBV4-1
CASSGTSDYNEQFF	TRBJ2-1	TRBV18
CASSFVYSNQPQHF	TRBJ1-5	TRBV28